A selection of T cell receptor beta chains follows, all from one sample in a study of blood T cell repertoires in COVID-19. Repertoires were generated with immunoSEQ multiplex PCR, while TCRdb's copy carries only in-frame clones and drops some. The sample lists 130,000 or so clones; 80% to 90% were seen once. The sequencing sample was made of peripheral blood. All receptors derive from a man aged 65 to 79 with active or convalescent COVID-19. Both conserved end residues are part of each CDR3. D genes are given only for firm matches. Some rows have no size entry. The others give once, few or many, or a class for an expanded clone.

v_gene	d_gene	abundance	j_gene	CDR3aa	CDR3nt
TRBV21-1	-	-	TRBJ1-6	CASSRGRGDSPLHF	TGTGCCAGCAGCCGGGGCAGGGGTGATTCACCCCTCCACTTT
TRBV19	TRBD1	-	TRBJ1-1	CASTKDRANTEAFF	TGTGCCAGTACCAAGGACAGGGCGAACACTGAAGCTTTCTTT
TRBV4-2	-	-	TRBJ2-1	CASSAGGASEQFF	TGTGCCAGCAGCGCCGGAGGGGCTAGTGAGCAGTTCTTC
TRBV28	-	-	TRBJ1-2	CASRSTGSNYGYTF	TGTGCCAGCAGGAGCACAGGGTCGAACTATGGCTACACCTTC
TRBV20-1	-	-	TRBJ2-7	CSARDFPDQYF	TGCAGTGCTAGAGATTTTCCAGATCAGTACTTC
TRBV4-1	-	-	TRBJ2-5	CASSQSGQGQETQYF	TGCGCCAGCAGCCAATCGGGTCAGGGACAAGAGACCCAGTACTTC
TRBV5-1	TRBD1	once	TRBJ2-7	CASRDDRGVSYEQYF	TGCGCCAGCAGAGATGACAGGGGGGTTTCCTACGAGCAGTACTTC
TRBV9	TRBD1	-	TRBJ1-1	CASSPGQGPMSSEAFF	TGTGCCAGCAGCCCCGGACAGGGTCCTATGAGTTCTGAAGCTTTCTTT
TRBV2	-	-	TRBJ1-2	CASSETGSYGYTF	TGTGCCAGCAGTGAAACAGGGAGCTATGGCTACACCTTC
TRBV4-1	TRBD1	-	TRBJ1-6	CASSVPGQRDSPLHF	TGCGCCAGCAGCGTACCGGGACAGAGGGATTCACCCCTCCACTTT
TRBV3-1/TRBV3-2	TRBD1	-	TRBJ1-2	CASSPSGQGLGYGYTF	TGTGCCAGCAGCCCTAGTGGACAGGGCTTAGGCTATGGCTACACCTTC
TRBV2	-	-	TRBJ1-2	CASSDGAGLGYGYTF	TGTGCCAGCAGTGATGGGGCGGGACTGGGCTATGGCTACACCTTC
TRBV3-1/TRBV3-2	TRBD1	-	TRBJ2-7	CASSATGGEQYF	TGTGCCAGCAGCGCCACAGGGGGCGAGCAGTACTTC
TRBV28	TRBD1	-	TRBJ1-5	CASRPGQGNQPQHF	TGTGCCAGCAGGCCGGGACAGGGTAATCAGCCCCAGCATTTT
TRBV7-2	-	-	TRBJ2-2	CASGSTPNTGELFF	TGTGCCAGCGGATCGACTCCTAACACCGGGGAGCTGTTTTTT
TRBV20-1	-	-	TRBJ2-5	CSARVGETQYF	TGCAGTGCCCGGGTGGGAGAGACCCAGTACTTC
TRBV7-2	TRBD1	-	TRBJ1-3	CASRPGGSGNTIYF	TGTGCCAGCAGACCAGGGGGCTCTGGAAACACCATATATTTT